The 6 T cell receptor beta chains in this list originate from one sample, sequenced in a study of identifying expanded T cells in peripheral blood. Using immunoSEQ multiplex PCR, the repertoire was profiled, and TCRdb retains in-frame clones only, with some absent. The sample lists over 85,000 clones; around 88% were seen once. Material: blood. These receptor sequences come from a person aged 18 to 75 in good health.

This clone was seen more than once but under ten times. The rearrangement links TRBV19 to TRBJ1-5; 9 bases match TRBD1. V lost 1 base and J lost 10; bases outside the gene matches: 11. Looked up from germline, CDR1 is LNHDA and CDR2 is SQIVND (reference sequence). The length of the CDR3 is 16 residues. The CDR3 loop reads CASSIAYRDRVHPQHF. The DNA for the CDR3 is TGTGCCAGTAGTATAGCGTACCGGGACAGGGTACATCCCCAGCATTTT.

This rearrangement joins TRBV10-3 to TRBJ1-1; possibly TRBD1 for D (5 bases). V was pared by 0 bases and J by 3 bases, with 11 bases between. The CDR3 covers 15 residues. Per germline, CDR1 ENHRY and CDR2 SYGVKD. For the CDR3, the DNA is TGTGCCATCAGTGAGTCTATCAGAGGGGACACTGAAGCTTTCTTT. Amino acid sequence: CAISESIRGDTEAFF.

The chain joins TRBV11-2 to TRBJ2-1; 9 bases are shared with TRBD2. After removal of 5 bases from V and 4 bases from J, the junction contained 3 bases not matched to a gene. This CDR3 is built from 14 residues. The germline V gene encodes CDR1 SGHAT and CDR2 FQNNGV. The CDR3 region has the DNA TGTGCCAGCAGCGCGGGGGGGCTTTACAATGAGCAGTTCTTC. The encoded protein is CASSAGGLYNEQFF.

In its sample, this clone was seen once. The chain employs TRBV7-2 and TRBJ2-7; 11 bases map to TRBD2. Germline values: CDR1 SGHTA, CDR2 FQGNSA. CDR3 size: 16 residues. V lost 5 bases to trimming and J lost 2 bases; unmatched junction nucleotides: 8. CDR3 residues: CASSPGLAGGTYEQYF. CDR3 DNA sequence: TGTGCCAGCAGCCCAGGGCTAGCGGGGGGAACCTACGAGCAGTACTTC.

V and J are TRBV28 and TRBJ2-2; D is unclear. Trimming left V 6 bases short and J 1 base short, with 15 bases between. The CDR3 runs 16 residues. Germline CDR1 is MDHEN and CDR2 is SYDVKM. CDR3 protein: CASSLKLPWNTGELFF. CDR3 coding DNA: TGTGCCAGCAGCCTTAAATTGCCTTGGAACACCGGGGAGCTGTTTTTT.

V is TRBV7-9 and J is TRBJ2-1; TRBD2 matches 13 bases. Germline V gives CDR1 SEHNR, CDR2 FQNEAQ (reference sequence). The CDR3 spans 15 residues. With V trimmed by 5 bases and J by 8 bases, 6 bases remained unmatched. CDR3 nucleotides: TGTGCCAGCAGCCCCGGGACTAGCGGGGCCTATGAGCAGTTCTTC. Amino acid sequence: CASSPGTSGAYEQFF.